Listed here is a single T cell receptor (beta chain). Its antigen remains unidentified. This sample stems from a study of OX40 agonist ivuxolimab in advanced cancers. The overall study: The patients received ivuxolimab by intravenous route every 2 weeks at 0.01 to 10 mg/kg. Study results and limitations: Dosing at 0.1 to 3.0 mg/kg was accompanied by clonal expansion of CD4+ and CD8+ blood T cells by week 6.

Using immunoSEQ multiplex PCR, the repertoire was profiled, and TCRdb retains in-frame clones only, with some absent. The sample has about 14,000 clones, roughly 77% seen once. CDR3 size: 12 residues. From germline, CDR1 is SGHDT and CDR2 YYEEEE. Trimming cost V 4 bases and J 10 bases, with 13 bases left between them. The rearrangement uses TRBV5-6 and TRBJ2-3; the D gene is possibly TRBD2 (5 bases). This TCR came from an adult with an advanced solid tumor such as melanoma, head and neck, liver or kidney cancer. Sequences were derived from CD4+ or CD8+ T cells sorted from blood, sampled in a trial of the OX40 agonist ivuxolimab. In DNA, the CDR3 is TGTGCCAGCAGCCTGGACTCCGAATCGCAGTATTTT. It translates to CASSLDSESQYF.